Shown below are 5 T cell receptor beta chains from a single sample sequenced in a study of blood T cell repertoires in COVID-19. The repertoire was sequenced with immunoSEQ multiplex PCR; TCRdb's copy has only in-frame clones and lacks some. This table has roughly 150,000 clones, 79% appearing once. Material: peripheral blood. The source is a woman aged 60 to 75 with COVID-19, enrolled during active disease.

V and J are TRBV6-4 and TRBJ2-1, with 10 bases that match TRBD2. This CDR3 has 14 residues. The ends lost 4 bases at V and 13 bases at J; junction bases unmatched: 10. CDR1 MRHNA and CDR2 SNTAGT come from the germline V gene. The CDR3: CASSASSGSVVQFF. Here the CDR3 DNA reads TGTGCCAGCAGTGCTTCTAGCGGGAGTGTCGTTCAGTTCTTC.

This chain's CDR3 is CAITSGQGRSGANVLTF. The CDR3 DNA follows: TGTGCCATCACCTCGGGACAGGGGAGATCCGGGGCCAACGTCCTGACTTTC. V is TRBV10-3 and J is TRBJ2-6, with 10 bases matching TRBD1. In germline, CDR1 is ENHRY, CDR2 SYGVKD. V lost 7 bases and J lost 4; bases outside the gene matches: 10. CDR3 length: 17 residues.

This clone was detected ten times or more. The chain recombines TRBV11-2 with TRBJ1-1; D possibly corresponds to TRBD1 (5 bases). V lost 3 bases to trimming and J lost 5 bases, with 13 bases between them. The CDR3 is made up of 14 amino acids. Germline V CDR1 and CDR2: SGHAT, FQNNGV. The CDR3 region is CASSFRGVDTEAFF. The CDR3 bases are TGTGCCAGCAGCTTTAGGGGCGTTGATACTGAAGCTTTCTTT.

CDR3 nucleotides: TGTGCCAGCAGGCCCGGCGGGGCGGCCGCACAAGATACGCAGTATTTT. Encoded protein: CASRPGGAAAQDTQYF. The chain links TRBV5-4 to TRBJ2-3; D perhaps matches TRBD2 (6 bases). The CDR3 contains 16 residues. Germline V gene data show CDR1 as SGHNT and CDR2 as YYREEE (reference sequence). Trimming left V 5 bases short and J 5 bases short, with 21 bases between.

The rearrangement links TRBV5-8 to TRBJ2-5; TRBD1 might be the D (6 bases). The V end lost 3 bases, the J end lost 4 bases, and 19 bases lay between the germline ends. Germline V gene lookup returns CDR1 SGHTS and CDR2 YDEGEE. The CDR3 runs 16 residues. As DNA, the CDR3 is TGTGCCAGCAGCTACCTCCAGGGGAGATTCAGAGAGACCCAGTACTTC. It specifies CASSYLQGRFRETQYF. Using reference TRBV5-8 and TRBJ2-5 for the parts outside the CDR3, the full variable domain is EAGVTQSPTHLIKTRGQQATLRCSPISGHTSVYWYQQALGLGLQFLLWYDEGEERNRGNFPPRFSGRQFPNYSSELNVNALELEDSALYLCASSYLQGRFRETQYFGPGTRLLVL.